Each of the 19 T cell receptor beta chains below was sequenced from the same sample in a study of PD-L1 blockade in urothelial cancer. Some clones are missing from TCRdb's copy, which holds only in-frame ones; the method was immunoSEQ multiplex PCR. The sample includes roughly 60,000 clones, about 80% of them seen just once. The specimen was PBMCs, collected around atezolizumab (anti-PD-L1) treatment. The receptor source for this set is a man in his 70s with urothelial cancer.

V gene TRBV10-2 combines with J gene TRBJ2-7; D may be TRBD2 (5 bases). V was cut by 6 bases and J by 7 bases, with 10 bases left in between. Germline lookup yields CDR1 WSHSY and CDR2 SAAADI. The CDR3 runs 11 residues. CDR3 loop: CASSSGGEQYF. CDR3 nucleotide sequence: TGCGCCAGCAGCTCCGGAGGAGAGCAGTACTTC.

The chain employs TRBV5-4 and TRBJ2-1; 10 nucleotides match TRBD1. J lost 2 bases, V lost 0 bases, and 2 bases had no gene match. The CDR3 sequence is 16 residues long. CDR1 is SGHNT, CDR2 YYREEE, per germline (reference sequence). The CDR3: CASSLGGTGAYNEQFF. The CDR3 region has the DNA TGTGCCAGCAGCTTGGGGGGGACAGGGGCCTACAATGAGCAGTTCTTC.

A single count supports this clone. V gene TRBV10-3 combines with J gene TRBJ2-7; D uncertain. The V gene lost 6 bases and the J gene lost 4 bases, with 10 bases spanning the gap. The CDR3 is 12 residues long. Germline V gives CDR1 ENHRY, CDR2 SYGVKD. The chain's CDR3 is CAIRSNDYEQYF. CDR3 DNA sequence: TGTGCCATCAGGTCTAACGATTACGAGCAGTACTTC.

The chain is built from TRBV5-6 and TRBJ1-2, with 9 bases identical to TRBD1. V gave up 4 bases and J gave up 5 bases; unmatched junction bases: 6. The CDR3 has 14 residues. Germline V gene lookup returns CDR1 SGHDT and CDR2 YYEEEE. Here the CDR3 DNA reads TGTGCCAGCAGCCGGGACAGGGTGCCGTATGGCTACACCTTC. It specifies CASSRDRVPYGYTF.

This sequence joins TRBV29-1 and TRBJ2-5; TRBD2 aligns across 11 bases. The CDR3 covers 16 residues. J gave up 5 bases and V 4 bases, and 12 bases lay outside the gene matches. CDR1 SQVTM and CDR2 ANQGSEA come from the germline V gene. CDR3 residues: CSVVGTSGPRGETQYF. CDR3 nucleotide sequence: TGCAGCGTTGTTGGGACTAGCGGTCCGCGGGGGGAGACCCAGTACTTC. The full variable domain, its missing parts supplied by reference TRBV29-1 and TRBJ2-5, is SAVISQKPSRDICQRGTSLTIQCQVDSQVTMMFWYRQQPGQSLTLIATANQGSEATYESGFVIDKFPISRPNLTFSTLTVSNMSPEDSSIYLCSVVGTSGPRGETQYFGPGTRLLVL.

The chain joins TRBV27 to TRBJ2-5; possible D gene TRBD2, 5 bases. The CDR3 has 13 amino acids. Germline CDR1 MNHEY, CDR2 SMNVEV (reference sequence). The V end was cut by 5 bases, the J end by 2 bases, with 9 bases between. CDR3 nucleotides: TGTGCCAGCAGTCAGCGGATTCAAGAGACCCAGTACTTC. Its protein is CASSQRIQETQYF.

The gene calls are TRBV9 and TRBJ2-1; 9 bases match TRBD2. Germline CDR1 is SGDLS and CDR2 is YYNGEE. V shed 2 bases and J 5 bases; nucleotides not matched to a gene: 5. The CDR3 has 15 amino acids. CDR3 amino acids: CASSVLAGDNNEQFF. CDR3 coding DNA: TGTGCCAGCAGCGTCTTAGCGGGAGATAACAATGAGCAGTTCTTC.

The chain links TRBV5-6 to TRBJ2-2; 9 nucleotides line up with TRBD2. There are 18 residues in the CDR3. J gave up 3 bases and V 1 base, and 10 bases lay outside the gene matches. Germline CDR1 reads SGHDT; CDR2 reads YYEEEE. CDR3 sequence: CASSLLGLAGRDTGELFF. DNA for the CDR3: TGTGCCAGCAGCTTGCTCGGGCTAGCGGGACGGGACACCGGGGAGCTGTTTTTT.

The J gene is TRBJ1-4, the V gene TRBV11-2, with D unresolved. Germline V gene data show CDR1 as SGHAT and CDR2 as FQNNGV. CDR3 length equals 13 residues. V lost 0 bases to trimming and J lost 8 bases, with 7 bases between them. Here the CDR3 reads CASSLDLVEKLFF. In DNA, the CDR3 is TGTGCCAGCAGCTTAGATCTAGTCGAAAAACTGTTTTTT.

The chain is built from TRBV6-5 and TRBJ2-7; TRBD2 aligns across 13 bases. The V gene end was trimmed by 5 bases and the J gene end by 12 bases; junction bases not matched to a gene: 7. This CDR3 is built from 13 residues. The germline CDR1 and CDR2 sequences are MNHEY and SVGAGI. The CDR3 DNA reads TGTGCCAGCAGTCCGGGACTAGCGGGAACGGTGTACTTC. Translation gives CASSPGLAGTVYF.

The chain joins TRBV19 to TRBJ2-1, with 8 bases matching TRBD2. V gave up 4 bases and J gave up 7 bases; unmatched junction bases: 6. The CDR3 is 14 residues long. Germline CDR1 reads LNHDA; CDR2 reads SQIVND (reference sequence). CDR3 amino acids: CASSTRTSWNEQFF. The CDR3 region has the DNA TGTGCCAGTAGTACTCGGACTAGCTGGAATGAGCAGTTCTTC. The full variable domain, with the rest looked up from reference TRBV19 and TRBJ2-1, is DGGITQSPKYLFRKEGQNVTLSCEQNLNHDAMYWYRQDPGQGLRLIYYSQIVNDFQKGDIAEGYSVSREKKESFPLTVTSAQKNPTAFYLCASSTRTSWNEQFFGPGTRLTVL.

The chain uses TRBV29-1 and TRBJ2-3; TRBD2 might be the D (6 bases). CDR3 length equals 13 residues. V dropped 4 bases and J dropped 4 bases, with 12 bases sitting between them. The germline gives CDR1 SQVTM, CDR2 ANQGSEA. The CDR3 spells CSVVGSRSDTQYF. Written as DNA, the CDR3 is TGCAGCGTTGTCGGGAGTAGGTCAGATACGCAGTATTTT.

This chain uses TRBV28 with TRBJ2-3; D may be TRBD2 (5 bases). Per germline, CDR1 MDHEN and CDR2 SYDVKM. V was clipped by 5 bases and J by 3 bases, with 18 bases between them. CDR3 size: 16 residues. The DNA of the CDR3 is TGTGCCAGCAGTGAAAATACTAGAAGGGTAACAGATACGCAGTATTTT. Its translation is CASSENTRRVTDTQYF.

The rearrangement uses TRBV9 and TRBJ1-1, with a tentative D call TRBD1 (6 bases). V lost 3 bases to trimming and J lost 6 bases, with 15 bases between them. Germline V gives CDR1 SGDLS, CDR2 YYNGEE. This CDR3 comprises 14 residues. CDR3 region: CASSEHTGSPEAFF. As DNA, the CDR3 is TGTGCCAGCAGCGAGCATACAGGGAGTCCTGAAGCTTTCTTT.

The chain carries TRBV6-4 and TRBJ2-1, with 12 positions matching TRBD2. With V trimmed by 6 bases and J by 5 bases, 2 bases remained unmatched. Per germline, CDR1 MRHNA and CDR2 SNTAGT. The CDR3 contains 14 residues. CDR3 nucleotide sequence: TGTGCCAGCAGCCGACTAGCGGGGGACAATGAGCAGTTCTTC. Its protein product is CASSRLAGDNEQFF.

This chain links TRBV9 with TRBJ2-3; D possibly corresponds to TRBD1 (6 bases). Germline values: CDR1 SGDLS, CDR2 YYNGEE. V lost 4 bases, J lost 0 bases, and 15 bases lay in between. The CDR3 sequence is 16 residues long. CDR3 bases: TGTGCCAGCAGCCCCCGGACAGAACCTAGCACAGATACGCAGTATTTT. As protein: CASSPRTEPSTDTQYF.

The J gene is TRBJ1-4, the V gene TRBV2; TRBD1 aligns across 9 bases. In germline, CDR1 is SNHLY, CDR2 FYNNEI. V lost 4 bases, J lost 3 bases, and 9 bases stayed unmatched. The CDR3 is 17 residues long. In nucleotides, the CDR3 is TGTGCCAGCAGTGGAGGACAGGGGCGTGCGTCTAATGAAAAACTGTTTTTT. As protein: CASSGGQGRASNEKLFF.

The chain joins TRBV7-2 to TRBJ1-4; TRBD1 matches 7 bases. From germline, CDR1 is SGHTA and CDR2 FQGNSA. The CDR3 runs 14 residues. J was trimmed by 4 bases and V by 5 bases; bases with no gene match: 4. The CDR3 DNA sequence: TGTGCCAGCAGCGCGGGACAGCATAATGAAAAACTGTTTTTT. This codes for CASSAGQHNEKLFF.

CDR3 DNA sequence: TGTGCCAGCGCCAGGTACAGCGGGAGTCAAGAGACCCAGTACTTC. Translated, it gives CASARYSGSQETQYF. The chain has TRBV14 and TRBJ2-5, with 8 positions matching TRBD2. Germline V gene data show CDR1 as SGHDN and CDR2 as FVKESK. The CDR3 totals 15 residues. V lost 8 bases and J lost 2; bases outside the gene matches: 10.